These 21 T cell receptor beta chains were all obtained from the same sample, sequenced in a study of TIL therapy for anti-PD-1-resistant metastatic lung cancer. The libraries were made with immunoSEQ v3. Only in-frame clones appear in the TCRdb table, and some are missing; sequencing was by immunoSEQ multiplex PCR. The sample shows some 50,000 clones, roughly 85% of them seen only once. The time point is: pre-treatment sample, taken before nivolumab and TIL therapy. This specimen consisted of blood, obtained at baseline. Source of these receptors: a man aged 65 to 85 with non-small cell lung cancer.

The chain couples TRBV5-1 to TRBJ2-5; D is possibly TRBD2 (6 bases). CDR1 and CDR2 (germline): SGHRS, YFSETQ. The CDR3 sequence is 13 residues long. Trimming pared 3 bases from V and 4 bases from J, leaving 10 bases between. CDR3 protein: CASSSGTGETQYF. The CDR3, as DNA: TGCGCCAGCAGCTCCGGGACTGGAGAGACCCAGTACTTC.

The chain carries TRBV11-2 and TRBJ2-7; 8 bases line up with TRBD2. CDR3 length: 13 amino acids. Germline V gene lookup returns CDR1 SGHAT and CDR2 FQNNGV. V shed 4 bases, J shed 2 bases, and the junction held 1 base outside the gene matches. The CDR3 region has the DNA TGTGCCAGCAGCTCGGGACTAGCCTACGAGCAGTACTTC. Its protein is CASSSGLAYEQYF.

The rearrangement uses TRBV5-1 and TRBJ1-1; TRBD1 is a possible D gene (5 bases). Germline V gene lookup returns CDR1 SGHRS and CDR2 YFSETQ. This CDR3 has 14 residues. Trimming left V 1 base short and J 5 bases short, with 12 bases between. The CDR3 nucleotides read TGCGCCAGCAGCTTGCACGGGGGGGAGACTGAAGCTTTCTTT. Encoded protein: CASSLHGGETEAFF.

The genes are TRBV15 and TRBJ2-2; D might be TRBD2 (6 bases). The CDR3 runs 14 residues. Germline values: CDR1 LNHNV, CDR2 YYDKDF (reference sequence). Trimming removed 1 base from V and 7 bases from J, with 10 bases in between. The CDR3 nucleotides read TGTGCCACCAGCAGAGCCGGGGGTAGCGGGGAGCTGTTTTTT. It translates to CATSRAGGSGELFF.

The genes are TRBV29-1 and TRBJ1-4; TRBD1 agrees at 7 bases. Germline V gives CDR1 SQVTM, CDR2 ANQGSEA. Trimming at V came to 7 bases and at J to 8 bases, leaving 4 bases not matched to a gene. The CDR3 spans 11 residues. DNA of the CDR3: TGCAGCGCCGCAGGGGGAGAAAAACTGTTTTTT. It encodes CSAAGGEKLFF.

V and J are TRBV4-1 and TRBJ1-4, with D maybe TRBD1 (5 bases). CDR1 and CDR2 from the germline V gene are MGHRA and YSYEKL. The CDR3 is made up of 15 amino acids. With 3 bases removed from V and 3 bases from J, the gap between germline ends came to 11 bases. The CDR3 sequence is CASSQRQLSNEKLFF. The CDR3 coding sequence is TGCGCCAGCAGCCAGAGACAGCTCTCTAATGAAAAACTGTTTTTT.

Notes on this clone: At one end, the junction sequence differs from germline, possibly due to a read error. J is TRBJ1-1 and V is TRBV18; D remains ambiguous. Germline CDR1 KGHSH, CDR2 LQKENI. This CDR3 contains 11 residues. The chain's CDR3 is CASSIDDETFF. CDR3 sequence (DNA): TGTGCCAGCTCCATCGACGATGAAACTTTCTTT.

The gene calls are TRBV7-2 and TRBJ1-1, with a possible D match to TRBD1 (5 bases). The CDR3 extends over 15 amino acids. CDR1 SGHTA and CDR2 FQGNSA come from the germline V gene. V was pared by 1 base and J by 0 bases, with 9 bases between. CDR3 protein: CASSLVGGVNTEAFF. In DNA form, the CDR3 reads TGTGCCAGCAGCTTAGTTGGGGGGGTGAACACTGAAGCTTTCTTT.

The rearrangement links TRBV14 to TRBJ1-5; D unclear. Looked up from germline, CDR1 is SGHDN and CDR2 is FVKESK. V was clipped by 0 bases and J by 6 bases, with 6 bases between them. This CDR3 contains 13 residues. The CDR3 sequence is CASSQDNTQPQHF. DNA for the CDR3: TGTGCCAGCAGCCAAGATAATACTCAGCCCCAGCATTTT.

J is TRBJ2-1 and V is TRBV29-1; 11 nucleotides agree with TRBD1. The germline V gene encodes CDR1 SQVTM and CDR2 ANQGSEA. This CDR3 has 13 amino acids. V was clipped by 7 bases and J by 6 bases; unmatched bases: 5. In nucleotides, the CDR3 is TGCAGCGGGGGACAGGGGGACTTCAATGAGCAGTTCTTC. Protein product: CSGGQGDFNEQFF.

This sequence joins TRBV15 and TRBJ1-5; 10 bases agree with TRBD1. The CDR3 totals 16 residues. V was pared by 0 bases and J by 3 bases, with 2 bases of the junction left unmatched. Per the germline V gene, CDR1 is LNHNV and CDR2 is YYDKDF (reference sequence). The CDR3 coding sequence is TGTGCCACCAGCAGAGATCGACAGGGGGCCAATCAGCCCCAGCATTTT. Translating gives CATSRDRQGANQPQHF.

V is TRBV2 and J is TRBJ1-6, with 8 bases that match TRBD1. The CDR3 is made up of 14 amino acids. The ends lost 4 bases at V and 7 bases at J; junction bases unmatched: 3. The germline CDR1 and CDR2 sequences are SNHLY and FYNNEI. CDR3 loop: CASSGTGINSPLHF. The DNA of the CDR3 is TGTGCCAGCAGTGGGACAGGGATCAATTCACCCCTCCACTTT. Looking up the rest from reference TRBV2 and TRBJ1-6 gives the full variable domain: EPEVTQTPSHQVTQMGQEVILRCVPISNHLYFYWYRQILGQKVEFLVSFYNNEISEKSEIFDDQFSVERPDGSNFTLKIRSTKLEDSAMYFCASSGTGINSPLHFGNGTRLTVT.

The chain carries TRBV7-2 and TRBJ2-5; possibly TRBD1 or TRBD2 for D (5 bases each). CDR3 length: 14 amino acids. Germline assignment: CDR1 SGHTA and CDR2 FQGNSA. V shed 1 base and J shed 5 bases, with 11 bases lying between them. CDR3 sequence reads: CASSLDPGPETQYF. CDR3 nucleotide sequence: TGTGCCAGCAGCTTAGACCCGGGACCCGAGACCCAGTACTTC.

This CDR3 is CASSPFTGGLGANVLTF. Written as DNA, the CDR3 is TGTGCCAGCAGCCCATTTACGGGAGGGCTCGGGGCCAACGTCCTGACTTTC. The genes are TRBV7-2 and TRBJ2-6, with 8 bases lining up with TRBD2. Germline V lookup: CDR1 SGHTA, CDR2 FQGNSA. CDR3 length equals 17 residues. V shed 5 bases, J shed 4 bases, and the junction held 10 bases outside the gene matches.

This sequence joins TRBV5-1 and TRBJ2-3; 9 positions match TRBD1. Trimming at V came to 9 bases and at J to 1 base, leaving 3 bases not matched to a gene. The germline V gene encodes CDR1 SGHRS and CDR2 YFSETQ. The CDR3 totals 13 residues. CDR3 residues: CATGTGRTDTQYF. CDR3 sequence (DNA): TGCGCCACCGGGACAGGGCGCACAGATACGCAGTATTTT.

The chain employs TRBV19 and TRBJ1-2; D may be TRBD1 (6 bases). The germline V gene has CDR1 LNHDA and CDR2 SQIVND (reference sequence). The CDR3 is 14 residues long. V gave up 10 bases and J gave up 0 bases, with 15 bases separating them. CDR3 DNA sequence: TGTGCCACCACCAACAGGGAGACTAACTATGGCTACACCTTC. Translation gives CATTNRETNYGYTF.

The V and J genes are TRBV9 and TRBJ2-2, with D possibly TRBD1 on 7 matching bases. V lost 4 bases and J 3 bases, leaving 22 bases between the germline ends. CDR1 and CDR2 (germline): SGDLS, YYNGEE. CDR3 size: 18 residues. CDR3 amino acids: CASSPRGRGDYDTGELFF. The DNA of the CDR3 is TGTGCCAGCAGCCCAAGGGGGCGCGGGGATTATGACACCGGGGAGCTGTTTTTT.

This clone was observed a few times. This chain connects TRBV18 to TRBJ2-7, with TRBD2 matching over 9 bases. Germline CDR1 reads KGHSH; CDR2 reads LQKENI. CDR3 size: 14 residues. Trimming removed 6 bases from V and 1 base from J; junction bases left unmatched: 4. The CDR3 DNA reads TGTGCCAGCTCTGTGACTAGCGGATCCTACGAGCAGTACTTC. Encoded protein: CASSVTSGSYEQYF.

V and J are TRBV7-9 and TRBJ2-3; 13 bases map to TRBD2. There are 18 residues in the CDR3. J was trimmed by 4 bases and V by 5 bases; bases with no gene match: 12. The germline CDR1 and CDR2 sequences are SEHNR and FQNEAQ (reference sequence). The CDR3 loop is CASSLRIGLAGAADTQYF. Written as DNA, the CDR3 is TGTGCCAGCAGCCTTCGTATAGGACTAGCGGGAGCCGCAGATACGCAGTATTTT.

This clone was counted once. The V call is TRBV18, the J call TRBJ2-2; 10 bases map to TRBD2. The junction had 10 bases not matched to a gene; V was cut back by 1 base and J by 5 bases. CDR1 and CDR2 (germline): KGHSH, LQKENI. CDR3 length: 18 amino acids. The CDR3 DNA sequence: TGTGCCAGCTCACCACGAACTCCGGGACTAGCGTTTACCGGGGAGCTGTTTTTT. Encoded protein: CASSPRTPGLAFTGELFF.

The CDR3 DNA reads as TGTGCCAGCAGCTTTTGGGGGAATGAGCAGTTCTTC. Translated, it gives CASSFWGNEQFF. V gene TRBV11-2 combines with J gene TRBJ2-1; either TRBD1 or TRBD2 may fit D (5 bases each). Germline V lookup: CDR1 SGHAT, CDR2 FQNNGV. CDR3 length: 12 amino acids. V was cut by 3 bases and J by 7 bases, with 7 bases left in between.